These 18 T cell receptor beta chains were sequenced from one sample in a study of preoperative IRX-2 immunotherapy in early breast cancer. As for treatment: preoperative locoregional IRX-2 cytokine immunotherapy. TCRdb's copy holds only in-frame clones and misses some; the assay was immunoSEQ multiplex PCR. The sample lists almost 35,000 clones, 90% to 95% occurring once. The specimen was taken from a patient treated with IRX-2 immunotherapy. The receptors originated from a human donor with breast cancer.

The rearrangement uses TRBV27 and TRBJ1-4; D not resolved. Germline V lookup: CDR1 MNHEY, CDR2 SMNVEV (reference sequence). The CDR3 runs to 14 residues. Trimming left V 9 bases short and J 0 bases short, with 11 bases between. CDR3: CASSSYTTNEKLFF. The CDR3 DNA reads as TGTGCCAGTTCAAGTTACACAACTAATGAAAAACTGTTTTTT.

The rearrangement links TRBV4-3 to TRBJ1-6, with a possible D match to TRBD1 (5 bases). The CDR3 is 16 residues long. V lost 6 bases, J lost 6 bases, and 18 bases lay in between. Germline V CDR1 and CDR2: LGHNA, YSLEER. CDR3 nucleotide sequence: TGCGCCAGCAGGCGGGAGGGACGTGACATTAATTCACCCCTCCACTTT. Translated: CASRREGRDINSPLHF.

The rearrangement uses TRBV28 and TRBJ2-3; 9 bases line up with TRBD1. The V and J ends lost 4 bases and 2 bases, in that order; junction bases with no gene match: 4. Germline CDR1 reads MDHEN; CDR2 reads SYDVKM. CDR3 length: 15 residues. CDR3 amino acids: CASSSHRGLTDTQYF. CDR3 nucleotide sequence: TGTGCCAGCAGTTCCCACAGGGGGCTCACAGATACGCAGTATTTT.

This chain joins TRBV6-1 and TRBJ1-1, with 8 bases aligning to TRBD1. The V gene's germline CDR1 is MNHNS and CDR2 SASEGT. The CDR3 is 14 residues long. The V segment lost 6 bases and the J segment 1 base; nucleotides outside the gene matches: 4. CDR3 in DNA: TGTGCCAGCAGATTACAGGGGGAGAACACTGAAGCTTTCTTT. The encoded protein is CASRLQGENTEAFF.

V and J are TRBV15 and TRBJ1-2, with a weak D call TRBD1 (5 bases). CDR1 and CDR2 (germline): LNHNV, YYDKDF (reference sequence). The germline V and J ends were trimmed by 0 bases and 2 bases, with 7 bases remaining between them. The CDR3 length is 14 residues. The CDR3 DNA reads TGTGCCACCAGCAGAGAAAAGGGGAACTATGGCTACACCTTC. Translation gives CATSREKGNYGYTF.

The rearrangement joins TRBV28 to TRBJ2-4, with a possible D match to TRBD1 (5 bases). Germline values: CDR1 MDHEN, CDR2 SYDVKM. The CDR3 runs 16 residues. V was shortened by 3 bases and J by 0 bases, with 12 bases between the two germline ends. The CDR3 DNA is TGTGCCAGCAGTTTCACAGGAGATCTAGCCAAAAACATTCAGTACTTC. Protein: CASSFTGDLAKNIQYF.

This clone was counted once. The rearrangement uses TRBV7-2 and TRBJ2-7; a weak D match, TRBD2 (5 bases). Germline loops: CDR1 SGHTA, CDR2 FQGNSA. With 5 bases removed from V and 0 bases from J, the gap between germline ends came to 14 bases. There are 15 residues in the CDR3. The CDR3 spells CASSPDSLSSYEQYF. The CDR3 DNA sequence: TGTGCCAGCAGCCCGGACTCGTTGAGCTCCTACGAGCAGTACTTC. The full variable domain, rest sourced from reference TRBV7-2 and TRBJ2-7, is GAGVSQSPSNKVTEKGKDVELRCDPISGHTALYWYRQSLGQGLEFLIYFQGNSAPDKSGLPSDRFSAERTGGSVSTLTIQRTQQEDSAVYLCASSPDSLSSYEQYFGPGTRLTVT.

The chain carries TRBV6-6 and TRBJ2-1; D is undetermined. CDR3 length: 11 residues. V lost 0 bases and J lost 10, with 4 bases in between. CDR1 and CDR2 (germline): MNHNY, SVGAGI (reference sequence). The CDR3 DNA follows: TGTGCCAGCAGTTACTCGAGAGAGCAGTTCTTC. Protein sequence: CASSYSREQFF.

This chain links TRBV11-2 with TRBJ1-5, with 11 bases identical to TRBD1. The CDR3 sequence is 18 residues long. Trimming removed 1 base from V and 2 bases from J; junction bases left unmatched: 7. Germline assignment: CDR1 SGHAT and CDR2 FQNNGV. The CDR3 bases are TGTGCCAGCAGCTTAGGGGGGACAGGGGGTTTTGGCAATCAGCCCCAGCATTTT. Translated, it gives CASSLGGTGGFGNQPQHF.

This clone was seen more than once but under ten times. CDR3 region: CASSFRASTNTEAFF. In DNA form, the CDR3 reads TGTGCCAGCAGCTTCCGGGCTTCGACGAACACTGAAGCTTTCTTT. The chain joins TRBV7-2 to TRBJ1-1; no reliable D call. V lost 3 bases to trimming and J lost 1 base, with 12 bases between them. Germline values: CDR1 SGHTA, CDR2 FQGNSA. CDR3 length: 15 residues.

This clone was found once. The chain combines TRBV7-3 with TRBJ2-2; D could derive from TRBD1 or TRBD2 (5 bases each). The germline V gene encodes CDR1 SGHTA and CDR2 FQGTGA. Trimming pared 0 bases from V and 0 bases from J, leaving 11 bases between. The CDR3 extends over 17 amino acids. The CDR3 sequence is CASSLTGAGPNTGELFF. The CDR3 coding sequence is TGTGCCAGCAGCTTAACAGGGGCGGGCCCGAACACCGGGGAGCTGTTTTTT.

This clone appeared once. This rearrangement joins TRBV6-6 to TRBJ2-3, with D hard to call. Trimming left V 6 bases short and J 2 bases short, with 15 bases between. The CDR3 spans 15 residues. Germline CDR1 and CDR2: MNHNY and SVGAGI (reference sequence). The CDR3 spells CASRGEATTTDTQYF. CDR3 coding DNA: TGTGCCAGCAGGGGTGAGGCCACCACCACAGATACGCAGTATTTT.

The rearrangement joins TRBV18 to TRBJ2-3; 7 bases line up with TRBD1. CDR3 length equals 14 residues. Germline V gene sequence: CDR1 KGHSH, CDR2 LQKENI. V shed 3 bases, J shed 2 bases, and the junction held 2 bases outside the gene matches. CDR3 nucleotides: TGTGCCAGCTCACCTGGACAGGACACAGATACGCAGTATTTT. Encoded protein: CASSPGQDTDTQYF.

This sequence joins TRBV4-1 and TRBJ2-7; 8 bases map to TRBD2. There are 16 residues in the CDR3. Germline CDR1 and CDR2: MGHRA and YSYEKL. Trimming at V came to 1 base and at J to 5 bases, leaving 10 bases not matched to a gene. This chain's CDR3 is CASSQVSGGLGHEQYF. CDR3 DNA: TGCGCCAGCAGCCAAGTCTCGGGAGGGCTGGGACACGAGCAGTACTTC.

The rearrangement joins TRBV27 to TRBJ2-3; possibly TRBD1 for D (5 bases). CDR3 length: 14 amino acids. Trimming took 1 base from V and 8 from J, leaving 13 bases between them. Per germline, CDR1 MNHEY and CDR2 SMNVEV (reference sequence). The CDR3 DNA follows: TGTGCCAGCAGTTTATACAGGATGGAGTTTACGCAGTATTTT. Translation: CASSLYRMEFTQYF.

This chain connects TRBV6-5 to TRBJ1-1; D remains unclear. V lost 7 bases, J lost 4 bases, and 19 bases lay in between. Germline V CDR1 and CDR2: MNHEY, SVGAGI. The CDR3 totals 15 residues. The CDR3 loop is CASNPTGLRGTEAFF. The CDR3 DNA is TGTGCCAGCAACCCCACGGGCCTCCGGGGCACTGAAGCTTTCTTT.

J is TRBJ1-2 and V is TRBV30; D gene ambiguous. Trimming left V 0 bases short and J 13 bases short, with 18 bases between. There are 13 residues in the CDR3. Germline-derived CDR1 and CDR2 are GTSNPN and SVGIG (reference sequence). The CDR3 DNA is TGTGCCTGGAGTGTCTCTCTAAGCGCTGGTTCCACCTTC. Its translation is CAWSVSLSAGSTF.

The gene calls are TRBV10-3 and TRBJ2-7; 15 nucleotides line up with TRBD2. After removal of 3 bases from V and 4 bases from J, the junction contained 4 bases not matched to a gene. Germline V gene sequence: CDR1 ENHRY, CDR2 SYGVKD. CDR3 length: 16 residues. This chain's CDR3 is CAISEGLAGGRYEQYF. The CDR3 DNA reads TGTGCCATCAGTGAAGGACTAGCGGGGGGGCGGTACGAGCAGTACTTC.